Following are 17 T cell receptor beta chains from one sample sequenced in a study of beta chain features in type 1 diabetes. The investigators reverse transcribed all of the isolated RNA, so they sequenced expressed TCRB transcripts. The protocol was immunoSEQ multiplex PCR, while the TCRdb copy is restricted to in-frame clones and leaves out a portion. The table includes 600,000 to 700,000 clones, around 12% detected once. Findings and limits, study-wide: The study found moderately but significantly shorter TCRB CDR3s in all four CD4+ subsets of Type 1 diabetes patients.

What these receptors recognize is not known. The sequenced sample consisted of naive CD4+ T cells from blood. These receptors were collected from a man aged 25 to 45 with type 1 diabetes.

This clone was observed a handful of times. This chain joins TRBV21-1 and TRBJ1-2. TRBV21-1 is deemed a pseudogene. The CDR3 totals 13 residues. The CDR3 reads CASSNRINYGYTF. The CDR3 region has the DNA TGTGCCAGCAGCAATCGGATTAACTATGGCTACACCTTC.

This clone was counted only a few times. The chain couples TRBV7-9 to TRBJ1-6, with 9 bases fitting TRBD1. The CDR3 has 15 amino acids. V dropped 0 bases and J dropped 9; count of bases not matched to a gene: 3. Germline V gene data show CDR1 as SEHNR and CDR2 as FQNEAQ (reference sequence). The CDR3 nucleotides are TGTGCCAGCAGCTTAGCGGACAGGGGAGGTTCACCCCTCCACTTT. Translating gives CASSLADRGGSPLHF.

This clone has a handful of counts. The chain uses TRBV25-1 and TRBJ2-5; TRBD1 might be the D (5 bases). Trimming left V 4 bases short and J 0 bases short, with 6 bases between. This CDR3 has 13 residues. Germline CDR1 reads MGHDK; CDR2 reads SYGVNS. The CDR3 is CASSAGNQETQYF. The CDR3 coding sequence is TGTGCCAGCAGTGCAGGGAACCAAGAGACCCAGTACTTC.

This clone was detected a few times. This chain connects TRBV2 to TRBJ1-5; TRBD1 is a possible D gene (6 bases). V was clipped by 9 bases and J by 1 base, with 13 bases between them. Germline V gene lookup returns CDR1 SNHLY and CDR2 FYNNEI. CDR3 size: 14 residues. CDR3 amino acids: CASLAGHSNQPQHF. The CDR3 DNA reads TGTGCCAGTTTGGCGGGACACAGCAATCAGCCCCAGCATTTT. The whole variable domain, remainder taken from reference TRBV2 and TRBJ1-5, is EPEVTQTPSHQVTQMGQEVILRCVPISNHLYFYWYRQILGQKVEFLVSFYNNEISEKSEIFDDQFSVERPDGSNFTLKIRSTKLEDSAMYFCASLAGHSNQPQHFGDGTRLSIL.

This clone turned up a few times. The CDR3 reads CASSLLWGETQYF. In DNA form, the CDR3 reads TGTGCCAGCAGTTTATTATGGGGAGAGACCCAGTACTTC. The chain recombines TRBV27 with TRBJ2-5; no clear D gene. The V end lost 1 base, the J end lost 4 bases, and 7 bases lay between the germline ends. The V gene's germline CDR1 is MNHEY and CDR2 SMNVEV (reference sequence). The CDR3 length is 13 residues.

The genes are TRBV7-2 and TRBJ1-2; 10 nucleotides line up with TRBD1. CDR1 and CDR2 from the germline V gene are SGHTA and FQGNSA. The CDR3 contains 14 residues. V was pared by 5 bases and J by 5 bases, with 5 bases of the junction left unmatched. The CDR3 DNA follows: TGTGCCAGCAGCCCCCGGGACAGGGGATATGGCTACACCTTC. The encoded protein is CASSPRDRGYGYTF.

A few counts support this clone. This CDR3 reads CASTFGQGNQPQHF. The CDR3 coding sequence is TGTGCCAGCACGTTCGGGCAGGGCAATCAGCCCCAGCATTTT. This rearrangement joins TRBV28 to TRBJ1-5; D gene uncertain. From germline, CDR1 is MDHEN and CDR2 SYDVKM. V gave up 7 bases and J gave up 2 bases, with 12 bases separating them. The CDR3 has 14 amino acids.

This clone was counted a few times. The rearrangement uses TRBV27 and TRBJ2-7; TRBD2 is a possible D gene (5 bases). CDR3 size: 14 residues. The germline gives CDR1 MNHEY, CDR2 SMNVEV (reference sequence). Trimming removed 2 bases from V and 6 bases from J, with 14 bases in between. DNA for the CDR3: TGTGCCAGCAGTTTAGTCTCGGGGAGTGGCGAGCAGTACTTC. As protein: CASSLVSGSGEQYF.

This chain joins TRBV9 and TRBJ2-1; the match to TRBD2 covers 11 bases. V shed 4 bases and J 10 bases; nucleotides not matched to a gene: 19. Germline CDR1 SGDLS, CDR2 YYNGEE. CDR3 length: 18 amino acids. The CDR3 loop reads CASSFSTTGSGGANEQFF. CDR3 coding DNA: TGTGCCAGCAGCTTCTCCACGACGGGTAGCGGGGGGGCGAACGAGCAGTTCTTC.

The V call is TRBV7-2, the J call TRBJ2-5, with a tentative D call TRBD1 (5 bases). The CDR3 runs 15 residues. Germline lookup yields CDR1 SGHTA and CDR2 FQGNSA. Trimming pared 5 bases from V and 2 bases from J, leaving 15 bases between. CDR3 sequence (DNA): TGTGCCAGCAGCCCAGACCTCAGGGTACAAGAGACCCAGTACTTC. It yields the protein CASSPDLRVQETQYF.

This clone was detected a few times. The genes are TRBV7-2 and TRBJ2-3; tentative D call: TRBD2 (7 bases). V was clipped by 5 bases and J by 4 bases, with 22 bases between them. The germline gives CDR1 SGHTA, CDR2 FQGNSA. There are 17 residues in the CDR3. CDR3 DNA sequence: TGTGCCAGCAGCCCCTTCTCGGGGGGCCAGGGCCCAGATACGCAGTATTTT. This sequence encodes CASSPFSGGQGPDTQYF.

The chain links TRBV6-5 to TRBJ1-5, with 9 bases that match TRBD1. The CDR3 loop spans 14 amino acids. The ends lost 6 bases at V and 5 bases at J; junction bases unmatched: 5. In germline, CDR1 is MNHEY, CDR2 SVGAGI. The CDR3: CASRVRTGDQPQHF. The CDR3 DNA reads as TGTGCCAGCAGGGTCCGGACAGGGGATCAGCCCCAGCATTTT.

This clone was recorded a few times. The CDR3 DNA reads TGCGCCAGCAGTCCCGGACAGGCTCAGAATGAAAAACTGTTTTTT. Its protein is CASSPGQAQNEKLFF. The chain employs TRBV5-1 and TRBJ1-4, with 7 bases identical to TRBD1. Trimming removed 5 bases from V and 5 bases from J; junction bases left unmatched: 9. Germline V CDR1 and CDR2: SGHRS, YFSETQ. This CDR3 region has 15 residues.

CDR3 in DNA: TGTGCCAGCTCACTTTCCCATTCCTACGAGCAGTACTTC. Amino acid sequence: CASSLSHSYEQYF. This chain joins TRBV18 and TRBJ2-7, with D hard to call. The V and J ends lost 4 bases and 1 base respectively, with 8 bases between them. Germline-derived CDR1 and CDR2 are KGHSH and LQKENI. CDR3 size: 13 residues.

This clone was seen a few times. V and J are TRBV10-1 and TRBJ2-6, with no clear D. Germline V gives CDR1 WNHNN, CDR2 SYGVQD (reference sequence). The CDR3 length is 14 residues. Trimming removed 3 bases from V and 0 bases from J, with 3 bases in between. This chain's CDR3 is CASSDGSGANVLTF. The CDR3 DNA reads TGCGCCAGCAGTGACGGCTCTGGGGCCAACGTCCTGACTTTC.

The chain combines TRBV19 with TRBJ2-5; D is perhaps TRBD1 (6 bases). This CDR3 contains 13 residues. Germline CDR1 and CDR2: LNHDA and SQIVND (reference sequence). V lost 5 bases and J lost 0, with 7 bases in between. This CDR3 is CASSQGNQETQYF. DNA for the CDR3: TGTGCCAGTAGTCAGGGGAACCAAGAGACCCAGTACTTC. Variable domain in full (rest from reference TRBV19 and TRBJ2-5): DGGITQSPKYLFRKEGQNVTLSCEQNLNHDAMYWYRQDPGQGLRLIYYSQIVNDFQKGDIAEGYSVSREKKESFPLTVTSAQKNPTAFYLCASSQGNQETQYFGPGTRLLVL.

This clone was seen a few times. The chain carries TRBV7-2 and TRBJ2-3; 11 bases match TRBD2. Germline V CDR1 and CDR2: SGHTA, FQGNSA. V lost 3 bases, J lost 1 base, and 6 bases stayed unmatched. The CDR3 is made up of 17 amino acids. The CDR3 protein is CASSFTPGLAGTDTQYF. The CDR3 DNA follows: TGTGCCAGCAGCTTCACCCCGGGACTAGCGGGCACAGATACGCAGTATTTT.